This is a list of T cell receptor beta chains from one sample in a study of T cells in tuberculosis. Data came from immunoSEQ multiplex PCR; TCRdb stores just in-frame clones and leaves some out. The data contain under 45,000 clones, 85% to 95% of them singletons. Sequencing was performed on PBMCs, taken at tuberculosis diagnosis. The receptors derive from an adult with tuberculosis. The CDR3 runs from the conserved cysteine through the conserved F or W. Fields, in order: V gene, clone size, J gene, D gene, CDR3 protein, CDR3 DNA. D genes are given only for firm matches. The size entry is marked missing in some rows and otherwise reads once, few, many or a size class.

>TRBV7-2|once|TRBJ2-7|NA
CASSPGLLVWGEQYF
TGTGCCAGCAGTCCGGGACTCCTTGTCTGGGGGGAGCAGTACTTC
>TRBV4-2|NA|TRBJ2-3|NA
CASSQLEGATDTQYF
TGTGCCAGCAGCCAGCTGGAGGGAGCAACAGATACGCAGTATTTT
>TRBV6-5|NA|TRBJ2-4|TRBD1
CASRGRTGNIQYF
TGTGCCAGTAGGGGGCGGACGGGAAACATTCAGTACTTC
>TRBV7-3|once|TRBJ2-3|NA
CASSLDRGAGDTQYF
TGTGCCAGCAGCCTGGACCGGGGGGCCGGAGATACGCAGTATTTT
>TRBV9|NA|TRBJ1-5|NA
CASSRQGNQPQHF
TGTGCCAGCAGCAGGCAGGGCAATCAGCCCCAGCATTTT
>TRBV27|NA|TRBJ2-3|TRBD1
CASRRQGRTDTQYF
TGTGCCAGCAGAAGACAGGGGCGCACAGATACGCAGTATTTT
>TRBV28|NA|TRBJ2-5|TRBD1
CASRGTVQETQYF
TGTGCCAGCAGGGGGACAGTACAAGAGACCCAGTACTTC
>TRBV6-4|NA|TRBJ2-2|NA
CASSAFRDFSGELFF
TGTGCCAGCAGTGCTTTTAGGGACTTCTCCGGGGAGCTGTTTTTT
>TRBV6-4|few|TRBJ2-1|TRBD2
CASSRLTSGGADEQFF
TGTGCCAGCAGTCGGTTGACTAGCGGGGGGGCCGATGAGCAGTTCTTC
>TRBV4-3|NA|TRBJ1-1|TRBD1
CASSLGRDRGTEAFF
TGCGCCAGCAGCCTAGGTCGGGACAGGGGGACTGAAGCTTTCTTT
>TRBV27|NA|TRBJ1-3|NA
CASSLSGHGGTGNTIYF
TGTGCCAGCAGTTTAAGCGGTCATGGAGGAACTGGAAACACCATATATTTT
>TRBV25-1|NA|TRBJ1-1|NA
CAIRGVNTEAFF
TGTGCCATTCGGGGGGTGAACACTGAAGCTTTCTTT
>TRBV5-1|NA|TRBJ1-1|NA
CASSLWESGTEAFF
TGCGCCAGCAGCTTGTGGGAGTCGGGAACTGAAGCTTTCTTT
>TRBV18|NA|TRBJ2-1|TRBD2
CASSPGGPRWNEQFF
TGTGCCAGCTCACCGGGAGGGCCCCGGTGGAATGAGCAGTTCTTC
>TRBV10-1|NA|TRBJ2-3|TRBD2
CASGGGLATDTQYF
TGCGCCAGCGGAGGGGGACTAGCGACAGATACGCAGTATTTT
>TRBV7-2|NA|TRBJ2-3|TRBD2
CASSLLAGTTDTQYF
TGTGCCAGCAGCCTACTAGCGGGGACAACAGATACGCAGTATTTT
>TRBV28|NA|TRBJ1-2|NA
CASSFPQANGYTF
TGTGCCAGCAGTTTCCCCCAGGCGAATGGCTACACCTTC
>TRBV6-1|NA|TRBJ1-2|NA
CASSENEVTGYGYTF
TGTGCCAGCAGTGAAAATGAGGTTACAGGTTATGGCTACACCTTC
>TRBV9|few|TRBJ2-3|NA
CASSVAGVGGVQYF
TGTGCCAGCAGCGTAGCTGGGGTGGGGGGTGTTCAGTATTTT
>TRBV4-2|NA|TRBJ2-2|TRBD2
CASSPLGLAGAMNTGELFF
TGTGCCAGCAGCCCATTGGGACTAGCGGGGGCGATGAACACCGGGGAGCTGTTTTTT
>TRBV25-1|NA|TRBJ1-1|NA
CASSGVPGAAFF
TGTGCCAGCAGTGGGGTGCCGGGAGCAGCTTTCTTT
>TRBV4-3|NA|TRBJ2-2|NA
CASSHQWGERELFF
TGCGCCAGCAGCCATCAGTGGGGGGAGCGGGAGCTGTTTTTT
>TRBV19|NA|TRBJ1-2|NA
CASTLGGDYGYTF
TGTGCCAGTACCCTAGGGGGGGACTATGGCTACACCTTC
>TRBV27|NA|TRBJ1-2|TRBD1
CASRYSETGGYGYTF
TGTGCCAGCAGATATTCCGAGACAGGGGGTTATGGCTACACCTTC
>TRBV15|NA|TRBJ2-1|TRBD1
CATSRGQGNEQFF
TGTGCCACCAGCAGAGGACAGGGAAATGAGCAGTTCTTC
>TRBV2|NA|TRBJ2-2|TRBD1
CASRSGQGQNTGELFF
TGTGCCAGCAGGTCGGGACAGGGACAGAACACCGGGGAGCTGTTTTTT
>TRBV19|NA|TRBJ1-5|NA
CASRAPGRDNQPQHF
TGTGCCAGCAGAGCTCCAGGGCGGGACAATCAGCCCCAGCATTTT
>TRBV19|once|TRBJ2-1|TRBD2
CASRLAGARNEQFF
TGTGCCAGTAGACTAGCGGGGGCGAGGAATGAGCAGTTCTTC
>TRBV4-3|NA|TRBJ2-7|TRBD2
CASSQVLMASGAYEQYF
TGCGCCAGCAGCCAAGTGCTTATGGCTAGCGGGGCGTACGAGCAGTACTTC